One sample yielded the 22 T cell receptor beta chains listed below, sequenced in a study of cytomegalovirus exposure and HLA in healthy donors. The PCR had 60 Vbeta and 13 Jbeta primers. Clones were read by immunoSEQ multiplex PCR, and TCRdb kept only the in-frame ones, dropping some. This table holds some 40,000 clones. The specimen was PBMCs. Receptor source: a human donor in good health.

The chain has TRBV30 and TRBJ2-7; a weak D match, TRBD2 (5 bases). Germline V gene data show CDR1 as GTSNPN and CDR2 as SVGIG (reference sequence). The CDR3 sequence is 11 residues long. Trimming cost V 8 bases and J 4 bases, with 12 bases left between them. The CDR3 bases are TGTGCCCGCCGGACTCGATACGAGCAGTACTTC. It is translated as CARRTRYEQYF. Full variable domain (remainder filled in from reference TRBV30 and TRBJ2-7): SQTIHQWPATLVQPVGSPLSLECTVEGTSNPNLYWYRQAAGRGLQLLFYSVGIGQISSEVPQNLSASRPQDRQFILSSKKLLLSDSGFYLCARRTRYEQYFGPGTRLTVT.

DNA of the CDR3: TGTGCCAGTAGTATAACAGGGGTCGGCTACGAGCAGTACTTC. Its translation is CASSITGVGYEQYF. The chain uses TRBV19 and TRBJ2-7, with 7 bases lining up with TRBD1. V lost 2 bases, J lost 3 bases, and 4 bases stayed unmatched. This CDR3 spans 14 amino acids. The germline V gene encodes CDR1 LNHDA and CDR2 SQIVND (reference sequence). Based on the CDR3 plus reference TRBV19 and TRBJ2-7, the full variable domain is DGGITQSPKYLFRKEGQNVTLSCEQNLNHDAMYWYRQDPGQGLRLIYYSQIVNDFQKGDIAEGYSVSREKKESFPLTVTSAQKNPTAFYLCASSITGVGYEQYFGPGTRLTVT.

V is TRBV6-1 and J is TRBJ1-5; TRBD1 aligns across 9 bases. The trim removed 6 bases at V and 4 bases at J, leaving 4 bases unmatched. CDR3 length: 14 residues. The V gene's germline CDR1 is MNHNS and CDR2 SASEGT. The CDR3 sequence is CASRSDRGNQPQHF. The CDR3 DNA reads TGTGCCAGCAGATCCGACAGGGGGAATCAGCCCCAGCATTTT.

The V and J genes are TRBV5-1 and TRBJ2-3; D is perhaps TRBD2 (5 bases). CDR3 length: 15 amino acids. Deletions cut 0 bases from V and 0 bases from J, with 8 bases between. Per the germline V gene, CDR1 is SGHRS and CDR2 is YFSETQ. The CDR3 here is CASSLGAASTDTQYF. Here the CDR3 DNA reads TGCGCCAGCAGCTTGGGAGCGGCAAGCACAGATACGCAGTATTTT.

V usage is TRBV18 and J usage is TRBJ1-5, with 7 bases lining up with TRBD1. CDR3 length: 13 amino acids. Germline trimming cut 4 bases from V and 11 bases from J; bases unmatched to any gene: 8. The germline CDR1 and CDR2 sequences are KGHSH and LQKENI. CDR3: CASSQGGEGAQHF. The CDR3 DNA reads as TGTGCCAGCTCACAAGGGGGCGAGGGCGCCCAGCATTTT. Based on the CDR3 plus reference TRBV18 and TRBJ1-5, the full variable domain is NAGVMQNPRHLVRRRGQEARLRCSPMKGHSHVYWYRQLPEEGLKFMVYLQKENIIDESGMPKERFSAEFPKEGPSILRIQQVVRGDSAAYFCASSQGGEGAQHFGDGTRLSIL.

The chain employs TRBV10-3 and TRBJ2-6; tentatively, D is TRBD2 (6 bases). The germline V and J ends were trimmed by 0 bases and 1 base, with 22 bases remaining between them. The CDR3 spans 21 residues. Germline CDR1 and CDR2: ENHRY and SYGVKD. The CDR3 loop reads CAISESIMAGRFVSGANVLTF. The CDR3 coding sequence is TGTGCCATCAGTGAGTCGATAATGGCGGGACGTTTCGTTTCTGGGGCCAACGTCCTGACTTTC.

The genes are TRBV5-6 and TRBJ1-1, with 7 bases aligning to TRBD1. The trim removed 8 bases at V and 3 bases at J, leaving 10 bases unmatched. This CDR3 is 14 amino acids long. The germline gives CDR1 SGHDT, CDR2 YYEEEE. The CDR3, as DNA: TGTGCCAGTGAAACAGGGGATGGGTACACTGAAGCTTTCTTT. Translated, it gives CASETGDGYTEAFF.

This chain connects TRBV2 to TRBJ1-6; TRBD1 agrees at 7 bases. The V gene end was trimmed by 8 bases and the J gene end by 10 bases; junction bases not matched to a gene: 5. The CDR3 covers 12 residues. CDR1 is SNHLY, CDR2 FYNNEI, per germline. The CDR3 DNA follows: TGTGCCAGCCAGGGGGATAGATCACCCCTCCACTTT. Protein: CASQGDRSPLHF.

The V call is TRBV7-9, the J call TRBJ1-5; 10 nucleotides agree with TRBD1. With 0 bases clipped from V and 6 bases from J, the junction kept 5 bases outside the gene matches. This CDR3 is built from 16 residues. Per germline, CDR1 SEHNR and CDR2 FQNEAQ (reference sequence). DNA for the CDR3: TGTGCCAGCAGCTTAGCCGAGGGACAGGGGCGTCAGCCCCAGCATTTT. Amino acid sequence: CASSLAEGQGRQPQHF.

The chain combines TRBV4-2 with TRBJ2-7; D call uncertain. The CDR3 covers 13 residues. V gave up 4 bases and J gave up 7 bases, with 14 bases separating them. Germline lookup yields CDR1 LGHNA and CDR2 YNFKEQ. The CDR3 reads CASSPPGFGEQYF. The DNA of the CDR3 is TGTGCCAGCAGCCCCCCAGGCTTTGGGGAGCAGTACTTC.

The rearrangement joins TRBV19 to TRBJ2-1; 8 bases are shared with TRBD2. The CDR3 sequence is 15 residues long. CDR1 and CDR2 (germline): LNHDA, SQIVND (reference sequence). The V segment lost 5 bases and the J segment 8 bases; nucleotides outside the gene matches: 11. CDR3 in DNA: TGTGCCAGTAGTCGCCCGGGACTAGGGACCGATGAGCAGTTCTTC. Protein sequence: CASSRPGLGTDEQFF.

The chain uses TRBV9 and TRBJ2-3, with 12 nucleotides matching TRBD2. CDR3 length: 15 residues. Germline V gives CDR1 SGDLS, CDR2 YYNGEE. The ends lost 4 bases at V and 2 bases at J; junction bases unmatched: 2. CDR3 sequence reads: CASSPSGGDTDTQYF. The CDR3 region has the DNA TGTGCCAGCAGCCCTAGCGGGGGGGACACAGATACGCAGTATTTT.

The V and J genes are TRBV5-1 and TRBJ1-1; 7 bases are shared with TRBD1. The CDR3 sequence is 14 residues long. Losses at the gene ends were 4 bases for V and 0 bases for J; bases not matched to a gene: 3. Germline V lookup: CDR1 SGHRS, CDR2 YFSETQ. CDR3 DNA: TGCGCCAGCAGCACGGGACAGATGAACACTGAAGCTTTCTTT. It is translated as CASSTGQMNTEAFF.

The rearrangement uses TRBV19 and TRBJ1-1, with D possibly TRBD1 on 6 matching bases. The ends were cut back, 7 bases at V and 1 base at J, with 13 bases in the middle. Germline V gives CDR1 LNHDA, CDR2 SQIVND (reference sequence). The CDR3 spans 14 residues. The CDR3 spells CASKVTGTNTEAFF. The CDR3 region has the DNA TGTGCCAGTAAAGTAACAGGGACGAACACTGAAGCTTTCTTT.

The rearrangement links TRBV10-1 to TRBJ2-1, with 8 bases matching TRBD2. V shed 5 bases, J shed 6 bases, and the junction held 6 bases outside the gene matches. In germline, CDR1 is WNHNN, CDR2 SYGVQD (reference sequence). The length of the CDR3 is 14 residues. CDR3 amino acids: CASSRRGGSNEQFF. The CDR3 DNA follows: TGCGCCAGCAGTCGACGGGGGGGATCCAATGAGCAGTTCTTC.

The chain is built from TRBV5-1 and TRBJ2-7; D perhaps matches TRBD2 (6 bases). The CDR3 totals 15 residues. The V and J ends lost 4 bases and 2 bases respectively, with 16 bases between them. Looked up from germline, CDR1 is SGHRS and CDR2 is YFSETQ. In nucleotides, the CDR3 is TGCGCCAGCAGCCTGTGGAGGGGAGGCGCCTACGAGCAGTACTTC. Translation gives CASSLWRGGAYEQYF.

The chain links TRBV2 to TRBJ1-4, with TRBD1 matching 10 bases. Germline V lookup: CDR1 SNHLY, CDR2 FYNNEI. The junction had 9 bases not matched to a gene; V was cut back by 6 bases and J by 8 bases. This CDR3 spans 15 amino acids. CDR3 sequence reads: CASRTGTGDGEKLFF. The CDR3 coding sequence is TGTGCCAGCAGAACAGGGACAGGGGACGGCGAAAAACTGTTTTTT.

The gene calls are TRBV9 and TRBJ2-2, with 10 nucleotides matching TRBD2. Unmatched junction bases numbered 7, after V lost 6 bases and J lost 5 bases. From germline, CDR1 is SGDLS and CDR2 YYNGEE. This CDR3 comprises 15 residues. The CDR3, as DNA: TGTGCCAGCACCGGAGCGGGGGGGCCGACCGGGGAGCTGTTTTTT. The encoded protein is CASTGAGGPTGELFF.

The chain couples TRBV19 to TRBJ2-7, with 7 bases matching TRBD1. From germline, CDR1 is LNHDA and CDR2 SQIVND (reference sequence). V dropped 10 bases and J dropped 2; count of bases not matched to a gene: 11. This CDR3 comprises 14 residues. CDR3: CATSPRDSTYEQYF. CDR3 DNA: TGTGCCACCTCCCCCAGGGACAGTACCTACGAGCAGTACTTC.

The chain uses TRBV5-4 and TRBJ2-7; weak D call: TRBD1 (6 bases). Looked up from germline, CDR1 is SGHNT and CDR2 is YYREEE (reference sequence). The CDR3 sequence is 16 residues long. With 1 base removed from V and 2 bases from J, the gap between germline ends came to 16 bases. The DNA for the CDR3 is TGTGCCAGCAGCTTGCCCGGGACATCCGTGGCCTACGAGCAGTACTTC. Translated, it gives CASSLPGTSVAYEQYF.

The chain recombines TRBV20-1 with TRBJ2-7; 7 bases align to TRBD1. Germline V gives CDR1 DFQATT, CDR2 SNEGSKA (reference sequence). The length of the CDR3 is 11 residues. V was pared by 5 bases and J by 5 bases, with 3 bases of the junction left unmatched. CDR3 protein: CSAYRGNEQYF. The DNA for the CDR3 is TGCAGTGCTTACAGGGGAAACGAGCAGTACTTC.

The chain couples TRBV4-1 to TRBJ2-6; 8 bases agree with TRBD1. Trimming removed 4 bases from V and 2 bases from J; junction bases left unmatched: 10. This CDR3 comprises 18 residues. CDR1 is MGHRA, CDR2 YSYEKL, per germline. The CDR3 spells CASSPGQGRVAGANVLTF. DNA for the CDR3: TGCGCCAGCAGCCCTGGACAGGGAAGAGTGGCTGGGGCCAACGTCCTGACTTTC.